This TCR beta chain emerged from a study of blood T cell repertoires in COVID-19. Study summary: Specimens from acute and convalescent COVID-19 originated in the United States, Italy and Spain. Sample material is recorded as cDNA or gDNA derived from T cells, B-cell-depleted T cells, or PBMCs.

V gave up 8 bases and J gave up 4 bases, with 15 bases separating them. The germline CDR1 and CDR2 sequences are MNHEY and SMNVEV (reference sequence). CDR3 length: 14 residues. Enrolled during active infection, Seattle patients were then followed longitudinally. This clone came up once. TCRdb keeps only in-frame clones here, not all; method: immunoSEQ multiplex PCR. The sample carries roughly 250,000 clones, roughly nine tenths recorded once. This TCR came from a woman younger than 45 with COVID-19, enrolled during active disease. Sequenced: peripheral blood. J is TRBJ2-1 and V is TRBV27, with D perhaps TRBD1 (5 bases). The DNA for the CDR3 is TGTGCCAGCGGGGCGTTTTCTGGATACAATGAGCAGTTCTTC. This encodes CASGAFSGYNEQFF.